This T cell receptor (beta chain) emerged from a study of shared clonotypes between healthy human individuals. About the study: Donors, aged 18 to 49, were a couple of women and a few men.

The CDR3 totals 13 residues. The V gene lost 6 bases and the J gene lost 2 bases, with 10 bases spanning the gap. The germline V gene encodes CDR1 MNHEY and CDR2 SVGAGI. Terminally differentiated effector memory CD45RA+ cells were left out of the naive CD8 fraction, which was CD45RO-negative and positively selected for CCR7. A remark on this clone: The antigen remains undetermined.

Libraries were prepared by immunoSEQ multiplex PCR; TCRdb keeps only in-frame clonotypes and omits some of them. The data show about 2.1 million clones, 85% to 95% seen once. Overall study findings and caveats: Among a handful of donors, approximately 5.4% of naive CD4 clonotypes were found in common.

This clonotype was obtained from a man aged 18 to 30 in good health. Some clones in this sample may be carry-over from other donors' samples. J is TRBJ1-2 and V is TRBV6-5; tentatively, D is TRBD1 (5 bases). The specimen sequenced was naive CD8+ T cells from PBMCs. The CDR3 nucleotides read TGTGCCAGCAGAATGACAGAGAACTATGGCTACACCTTC. Translation gives CASRMTENYGYTF.